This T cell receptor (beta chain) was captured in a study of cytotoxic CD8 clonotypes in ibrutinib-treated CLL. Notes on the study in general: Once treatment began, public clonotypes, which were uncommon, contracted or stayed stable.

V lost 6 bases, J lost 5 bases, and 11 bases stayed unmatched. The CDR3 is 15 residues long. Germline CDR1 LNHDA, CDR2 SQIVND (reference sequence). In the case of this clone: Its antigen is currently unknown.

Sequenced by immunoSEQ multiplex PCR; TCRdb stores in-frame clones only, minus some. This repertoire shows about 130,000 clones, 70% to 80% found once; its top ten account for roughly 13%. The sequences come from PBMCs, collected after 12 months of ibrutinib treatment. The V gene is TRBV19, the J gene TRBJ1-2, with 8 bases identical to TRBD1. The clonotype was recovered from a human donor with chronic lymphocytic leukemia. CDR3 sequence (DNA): TGTGCCAGTAGCCTAGGGACAGGTGGGGGATATGGCTACACCTTC. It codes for CASSLGTGGGYGYTF.